The 16 T cell receptor beta chains listed next were all sequenced from one sample in a study of cytomegalovirus exposure and HLA in healthy donors. 60 Vbeta and 13 Jbeta primers were used in PCR. Some clones are missing from TCRdb's copy, which holds only in-frame ones; the method was immunoSEQ multiplex PCR. The top ten hold 3.3% of the sample, which has tens of thousands of clones, about 81% seen once. The specimen sequenced was PBMCs. Source of these receptors: a woman between 40 and 55 years old in good health and CMV-seronegative.

There are a few counts of this clone. The chain carries TRBV6-5 and TRBJ2-1, with a weak D call TRBD2 (6 bases). The V end lost 6 bases, the J end lost 15 bases, and 21 bases lay between the germline ends. The germline CDR1 and CDR2 sequences are MNHEY and SVGAGI. This CDR3 region has 13 residues. The CDR3: CASRGRETGGGFF. The CDR3 nucleotides are TGTGCCAGCAGGGGGCGGGAAACGGGTGGGGGGTTCTTC.

This chain connects TRBV28 to TRBJ1-5; 11 bases fit TRBD1. CDR3 size: 15 residues. The germline V gene has CDR1 MDHEN and CDR2 SYDVKM. V dropped 7 bases and J dropped 6; count of bases not matched to a gene: 8. In nucleotides, the CDR3 is TGTGCCAGCATCCAGGGACAGGGGGTAACTCAGCCCCAGCATTTT. Translating it yields CASIQGQGVTQPQHF.

The chain recombines TRBV7-2 with TRBJ1-1; maybe TRBD1 (6 bases). This CDR3 has 14 amino acids. V was shortened by 5 bases and J by 0 bases, with 10 bases between the two germline ends. Germline V gene lookup returns CDR1 SGHTA and CDR2 FQGNSA. Here the CDR3 DNA reads TGTGCCAGCAGCCTAGACAGGCTGAACACTGAAGCTTTCTTT. It translates to CASSLDRLNTEAFF.

The chain has TRBV2 and TRBJ1-4; 10 nucleotides line up with TRBD1. Germline CDR1 SNHLY, CDR2 FYNNEI. Unmatched junction bases numbered 14, after V lost 4 bases and J lost 6 bases. CDR3 length equals 18 residues. As DNA, the CDR3 is TGTGCCAGCAGTGGACAGGGGGCAAGGGGCGTAGGAGATGAAAAACTGTTTTTT. This sequence encodes CASSGQGARGVGDEKLFF.

This clone was recorded only once. The V gene is TRBV19, the J gene TRBJ1-1, with D perhaps matching TRBD1 (5 bases). Deletions cut 4 bases from V and 6 bases from J, with 12 bases between. In germline, CDR1 is LNHDA, CDR2 SQIVND (reference sequence). The CDR3 is 13 amino acids. The CDR3 bases are TGTGCCAGTAGTAGGCAGGGTTTGTCTGAAGCTTTCTTT. Its protein product is CASSRQGLSEAFF.

The chain has TRBV5-6 and TRBJ2-3, with D perhaps TRBD1 (6 bases). The CDR3 spans 14 residues. Germline V gives CDR1 SGHDT, CDR2 YYEEEE. Trimming cost V 4 bases and J 7 bases, with 16 bases left between them. CDR3 amino acids: CASSGQQGSHTQYF. DNA for the CDR3: TGTGCCAGCAGCGGTCAACAGGGTTCTCATACGCAGTATTTT.

This chain joins TRBV9 and TRBJ2-3; D is unresolved. CDR1 is SGDLS, CDR2 YYNGEE, per germline. Trimming removed 0 bases at V and 6 bases at J, with 14 bases between. CDR3 length: 15 residues. CDR3 sequence: CASSVAPRSTDTQYF. The CDR3 nucleotides are TGTGCCAGCAGCGTAGCTCCTAGATCTACGGATACGCAGTATTTT.

In this sample, this clone turned up once. V is TRBV5-4 and J is TRBJ1-2; D gene uncertain. The V gene lost 0 bases and the J gene lost 4 bases, with 10 bases spanning the gap. The V gene's germline CDR1 is SGHNT and CDR2 YYREEE (reference sequence). The CDR3 consists of 14 residues. The CDR3 sequence: CASSLALSGYGYTF. In DNA form, the CDR3 reads TGTGCCAGCAGCTTGGCCCTGAGCGGCTATGGCTACACCTTC.

The chain links TRBV7-9 to TRBJ2-5, with TRBD2 matching over 7 bases. Germline V CDR1 and CDR2: SEHNR, FQNEAQ (reference sequence). With V trimmed by 6 bases and J by 5 bases, 6 bases remained unmatched. The CDR3 loop spans 13 amino acids. For the CDR3, the DNA is TGTGCCAGCAGTTCTAGCGGCGGGGAGACCCAGTACTTC. This gives the protein CASSSSGGETQYF.

This clone was recorded a few times. The V and J genes are TRBV28 and TRBJ2-7, with 8 bases aligning to TRBD2. Germline values: CDR1 MDHEN, CDR2 SYDVKM. With V trimmed by 7 bases and J by 7 bases, 6 bases remained unmatched. The CDR3 runs to 12 residues. CDR3 DNA sequence: TGTGCCAGCACCAAGGGACTAGGGGAGCAGTACTTC. Translation: CASTKGLGEQYF.

This clone turned up a few times. The chain joins TRBV6-6 to TRBJ1-4, with D unresolved. The ends were cut back, 5 bases at V and 3 bases at J, with 4 bases in the middle. CDR3 length equals 12 residues. CDR1 is MNHNY, CDR2 SVGAGI, per germline (reference sequence). Here the CDR3 reads CASSQSNEKLFF. DNA for the CDR3: TGTGCCAGCAGTCAGTCTAATGAAAAACTGTTTTTT.

The chain uses TRBV10-3 and TRBJ1-2; D is unresolved. The length of the CDR3 is 14 residues. Between the trimmed V and J ends, which lost 3 bases and 1 base, there was a span of 9 bases. Germline CDR1 ENHRY, CDR2 SYGVKD. The CDR3 spells CAISEGGYNYGYTF. In DNA, the CDR3 is TGTGCCATCAGTGAAGGAGGATATAACTATGGCTACACCTTC.

The chain couples TRBV27 to TRBJ2-1; TRBD1 matches 7 bases. The CDR3 has 14 amino acids. The J segment lost 3 bases and the V segment lost 7 bases, leaving 6 bases of the junction unmatched. CDR1 is MNHEY, CDR2 SMNVEV, per germline (reference sequence). CDR3 sequence reads: CASIRGGNYNEQFF. The DNA for the CDR3 is TGTGCCAGCATTAGAGGGGGCAACTACAATGAGCAGTTCTTC.

The chain uses TRBV5-1 and TRBJ1-3; D possibly corresponds to TRBD1 (5 bases). The germline V gene has CDR1 SGHRS and CDR2 YFSETQ. The CDR3 extends over 13 amino acids. V was clipped by 3 bases and J by 4 bases, with 8 bases between them. The CDR3 coding sequence is TGCGCCAGCAGCTCCAACAGGGGAAACACCATATATTTT. Amino acids: CASSSNRGNTIYF.

The rearrangement joins TRBV29-1 to TRBJ2-1, with 7 bases matching TRBD2. The V gene's germline CDR1 is SQVTM and CDR2 ANQGSEA. This CDR3 has 13 amino acids. CDR3 sequence reads: CGGVAGRANEQFF. As DNA, the CDR3 is TGCGGAGGGGTGGCAGGGAGGGCCAATGAGCAGTTCTTC.

This clone was counted a single time. This sequence joins TRBV2 and TRBJ2-3; TRBD2 might be the D (6 bases). Per the germline V gene, CDR1 is SNHLY and CDR2 is FYNNEI. V lost 6 bases and J 6 bases, leaving 16 bases between the germline ends. The CDR3 runs 14 residues. CDR3 sequence reads: CASRPTVRGDTQYF. The CDR3 DNA reads TGTGCCAGCAGGCCGACAGTTCGGGGGGATACGCAGTATTTT.